This T cell receptor beta chain was observed in a study of vaccination and CD4 T cells after COVID-19. Study at large: Each control was exposed to a CEFX pool, an HIV-1 Nef pool, or no peptide at all.

The time point: late sampling 161 to 241 days after vaccination in a few convalescent patients. As to treatment: roughly 10-day PBMC culture with coronavirus spike peptide pools or control peptides (ViraFEST assay). The Oncomine TCR Beta short-read assay was applied to DNA of cultured CD4+ T cells. MiXCR, applied by TCRdb to the PCR reads, yields one record per CDR3 protein. The sample carries 21,000 or so distinct CDR3 sequences, over 40% recorded once. The CDR3 spans 18 residues. Germline trimming cut 6 bases from V and 2 bases from J; bases unmatched to any gene: 17. From germline, CDR1 is KGHDR and CDR2 SFDVKD. This clonotype was counted a few times. Its specificity is unknown.

This receptor was identified in a human donor who had recovered from COVID-19. V usage is TRBV24-1 and J usage is TRBJ2-7, with 8 bases lining up with TRBD1. Sequenced material: CD4+ T cells from blood, cultured in vitro, taken about 7 months after SARS-CoV-2 vaccination. CDR3 protein: CATSNLNPTGAEAYEQYF. The CDR3 coding sequence is TGTGCCACCAGTAACCTCAATCCGACAGGGGCGGAGGCCTACGAGCAGTACTTC.